These 5 T cell receptor beta chains originate from one sample sequenced in a study of blood T cell repertoires in COVID-19. Clones were read by immunoSEQ multiplex PCR, and TCRdb kept only the in-frame ones, dropping some. The sample lists about 230,000 clones, 80% to 90% occurring once. The source material was peripheral blood. The source of these receptors is a woman in her 40s who had recovered from COVID-19.

This chain links TRBV10-3 with TRBJ2-7, with 10 positions matching TRBD2. V trimming: 4 bases; J trimming: 2 bases; junction bases outside the gene matches: 2. The germline V gene has CDR1 ENHRY and CDR2 SYGVKD. The CDR3 has 14 residues. CDR3 region: CAISGTSGTYEQYF. The CDR3 DNA sequence: TGTGCCATCAGTGGGACTAGCGGAACCTACGAGCAGTACTTC.

The rearrangement joins TRBV24-1 to TRBJ1-5, with D perhaps matching TRBD1 (5 bases). Germline loops: CDR1 KGHDR, CDR2 SFDVKD. The CDR3 has 14 residues. Trimming removed 5 bases from V and 0 bases from J, with 7 bases in between. The DNA for the CDR3 is TGTGCCACCAGTGCAGGGTATAGCAATCAGCCCCAGCATTTT. Its protein is CATSAGYSNQPQHF.

V gene TRBV29-1 combines with J gene TRBJ2-2; 8 positions agree with TRBD1. Germline CDR1 and CDR2: SQVTM and ANQGSEA. Trimming removed 5 bases from V and 2 bases from J; junction bases left unmatched: 4. CDR3 length: 14 residues. The CDR3 DNA sequence: TGCAGCGTTCGACAGGGGCCTAACACCGGGGAGCTGTTTTTT. It translates to CSVRQGPNTGELFF.

The chain recombines TRBV6-5 with TRBJ1-5, with D unclear. Trimming removed 6 bases at V and 4 bases at J, with 13 bases between. The V gene's germline CDR1 is MNHEY and CDR2 SVGAGI. This CDR3 spans 14 amino acids. DNA for the CDR3: TGTGCCAGCAGCTCCTTCACGGGGAATCAGCCCCAGCATTTT. Encoded protein: CASSSFTGNQPQHF.

V gene TRBV19 combines with J gene TRBJ2-7; TRBD1 matches 10 bases. There are 13 residues in the CDR3. Germline CDR1 is LNHDA and CDR2 is SQIVND (reference sequence). With V trimmed by 4 bases and J by 5 bases, 2 bases remained unmatched. The CDR3 spells CASSSDRGHEQYF. DNA for the CDR3: TGTGCCAGTAGTAGCGACAGGGGGCACGAGCAGTACTTC.